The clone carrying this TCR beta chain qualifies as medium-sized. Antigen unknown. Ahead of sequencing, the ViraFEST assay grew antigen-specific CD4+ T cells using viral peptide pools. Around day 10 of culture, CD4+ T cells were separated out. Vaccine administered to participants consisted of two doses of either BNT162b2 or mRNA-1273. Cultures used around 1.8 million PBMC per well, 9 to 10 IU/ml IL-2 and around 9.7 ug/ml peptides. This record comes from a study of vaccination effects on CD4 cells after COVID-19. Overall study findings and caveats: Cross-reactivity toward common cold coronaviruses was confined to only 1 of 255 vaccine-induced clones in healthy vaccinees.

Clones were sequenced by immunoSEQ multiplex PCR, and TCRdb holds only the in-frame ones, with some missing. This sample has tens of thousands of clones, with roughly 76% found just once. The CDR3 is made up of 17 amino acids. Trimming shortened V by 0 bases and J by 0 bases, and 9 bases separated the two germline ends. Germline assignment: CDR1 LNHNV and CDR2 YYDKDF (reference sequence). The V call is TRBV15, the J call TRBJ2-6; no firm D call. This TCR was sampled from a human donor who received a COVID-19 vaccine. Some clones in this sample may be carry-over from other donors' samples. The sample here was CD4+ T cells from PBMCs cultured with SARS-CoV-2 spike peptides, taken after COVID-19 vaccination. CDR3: CATSRDRGASGANVLTF. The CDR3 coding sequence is TGTGCCACCAGCAGAGATCGCGGAGCCTCTGGGGCCAACGTCCTGACTTTC.